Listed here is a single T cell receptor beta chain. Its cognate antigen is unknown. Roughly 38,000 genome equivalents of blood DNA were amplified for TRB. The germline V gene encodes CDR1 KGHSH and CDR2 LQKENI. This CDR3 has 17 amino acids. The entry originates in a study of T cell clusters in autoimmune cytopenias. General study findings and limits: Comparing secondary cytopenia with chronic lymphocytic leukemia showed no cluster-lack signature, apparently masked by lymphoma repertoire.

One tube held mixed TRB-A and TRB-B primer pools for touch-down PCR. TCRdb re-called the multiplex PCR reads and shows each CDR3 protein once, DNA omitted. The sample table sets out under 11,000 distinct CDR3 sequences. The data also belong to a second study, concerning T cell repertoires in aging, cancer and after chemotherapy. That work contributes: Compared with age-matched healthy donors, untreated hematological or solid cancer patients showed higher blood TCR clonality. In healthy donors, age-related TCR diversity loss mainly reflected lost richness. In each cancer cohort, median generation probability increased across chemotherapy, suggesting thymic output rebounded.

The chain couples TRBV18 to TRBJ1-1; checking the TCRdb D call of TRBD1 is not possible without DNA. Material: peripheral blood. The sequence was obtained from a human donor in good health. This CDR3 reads CASSPRTGTIMNTEAFF.